A selection of T cell receptor beta chains follows, all from one sample in a study of T-cell memory formation after mild COVID-19. MiXCR was run by TCRdb on the 5' RACE reads, yielding one entry per CDR3 protein. The repertoire holds under 250,000 distinct CDR3 sequences, just over 15% seen once, with about 2% in the top ten. Sample: PBMCs or a T cell subset sorted from them (not recorded which). Source of these receptors: an adult woman who had mild COVID-19 (a few samples of this study predate the infection). Cell type and time point are not known. The CDR3 runs from the conserved cysteine through the conserved F or W. The D gene is left open where the match is weak. Some rows have no size entry. The others give once, few or many, or a class for an expanded clone.

V gene	clone size	D gene	J gene	CDR3 protein	CDR3 DNA
TRBV6-2/TRBV6-3	NA	NA	TRBJ1-1	CASSDPTEAFF	TGTGCCAGCAGTGATCCTACTGAAGCTTTCTTT
TRBV7-2	NA	NA	TRBJ2-2	CASSFIQVKTGELFF	TGTGCCAGCAGCTTTATCCAGGTCAAAACCGGGGAGCTGTTTTTT
TRBV18	many	NA	TRBJ2-4	CASSPPGGKAKNIQYF	TGTGCCAGCTCACCACCGGGGGGAAAAGCCAAAAACATTCAGTACTTC
TRBV5-5	few	NA	TRBJ2-3	CASSLTGTTDTQYF	TGTGCCAGCAGCTTGACGGGGACCACAGATACGCAGTATTTT
TRBV9	few	NA	TRBJ2-7	CASSPRLLGTYEQYF	TGTGCCAGCAGCCCCCGCCTCTTGGGGACCTACGAGCAGTACTTC
TRBV4-2	few	TRBD2	TRBJ2-1	CASSQGNGRADNEQFF	TGTGCCAGCAGCCAAGGGAACGGGAGGGCCGATAATGAGCAGTTCTTC
TRBV6-6	many	NA	TRBJ2-3	CASRSEGHTDTQYF	TGTGCCAGCAGGTCGGAAGGACACACAGATACGCAGTATTTT
TRBV5-5	many	NA	TRBJ2-7	CASSFGALSSYEQYF	TGTGCCAGCAGCTTCGGGGCATTGAGCTCCTACGAGCAGTACTTC
TRBV3-1	NA	TRBD2	TRBJ2-1	CASSLDPPTSVGHNEQFF	TGTGCCAGCAGCCTAGACCCCCCGACTAGCGTGGGCCACAATGAGCAGTTCTTC
TRBV20-1	few	TRBD2	TRBJ2-3	CSARSLAGVADTQYF	TGCAGTGCTAGATCTCTGGCGGGAGTCGCAGATACGCAGTATTTT
TRBV4-1	NA	NA	TRBJ1-5	CASSQVRAGSQPQHF	TGCGCCAGCAGCCAAGTGCGGGCAGGATCCCAGCCCCAGCATTTT
TRBV2	NA	NA	TRBJ2-5	CASSDRGRPRF	TGTGCCAGCAGTGATAGGGGGAGACCCCGCTTC
TRBV7-3	many	NA	TRBJ2-2	CASSLQGSTGELFF	TGTGCCAGCAGCCTACAGGGTAGCACCGGGGAGCTGTTTTTT
TRBV11-3	NA	TRBD1	TRBJ2-7	CASRAGTAYEQYF	TGTGCCAGCAGGGCAGGGACAGCCTACGAGCAGTACTTC
TRBV7-2	many	TRBD2	TRBJ2-3	CASSSGLAGGTDTQYF	TGTGCCAGCAGCTCAGGACTAGCGGGAGGGACAGATACGCAGTATTTT
TRBV7-6	few	NA	TRBJ1-2	CASSLTGWGRKTNYGYTF	TGTGCCAGCAGCTTAACCGGTTGGGGTCGGAAAACGAACTATGGCTACACCTTC
TRBV20-1	NA	NA	TRBJ1-6	CSATPGRSNNSPLHF	TGCAGTGCAACCCCGGGCAGGTCGAATAATTCACCCCTCCACTTT
TRBV5-6	NA	NA	TRBJ2-7	CASSGAGTNPYEQYF	TGTGCCAGCAGCGGAGCCGGGACGAATCCCTACGAGCAGTACTTC
TRBV30	NA	NA	TRBJ1-1	CAWHTTGYPEAFF	TGTGCCTGGCACACTACAGGGTATCCTGAAGCTTTCTTT
TRBV10-3	many	NA	TRBJ2-3	CAISESILEDTQYF	TGTGCCATCAGTGAGTCGATTTTGGAAGATACGCAGTATTTT
TRBV11-3	few	NA	TRBJ2-1	CASSLLKLTGEQFF	TGTGCCAGCAGCTTACTCAAATTGACGGGTGAGCAGTTCTTC
TRBV7-3	many	NA	TRBJ2-3	CASSLNLGDTQYF	TGTGCCAGCAGCTTAAATCTTGGAGATACGCAGTATTTT
TRBV7-9	NA	TRBD1	TRBJ1-6	CASSLSGGGSPLHF	TGTGCCAGCAGCTTATCAGGGGGAGGTTCACCCCTCCACTTT
TRBV20-1	NA	TRBD1	TRBJ2-4	CSARDVQGGAKNIQYF	TGCAGTGCTAGAGATGTACAGGGGGGAGCCAAAAACATTCAGTACTTC
TRBV2	NA	TRBD1	TRBJ2-3	CASRDRGLSTDTQYF	TGTGCCAGCAGGGACAGGGGGCTTAGCACAGATACGCAGTATTTT
TRBV7-6	many	NA	TRBJ2-1	CASSSTRSSYNEQFF	TGTGCCAGCAGCTCCACTAGGAGCTCCTACAATGAGCAGTTCTTC
TRBV9	few	NA	TRBJ2-4	CASSVGPIIAKNIQYF	TGTGCCAGCAGCGTCGGTCCTATTATAGCCAAAAACATTCAGTACTTC
TRBV5-1	many	NA	TRBJ2-1	CASSFGGQYNEQFF	TGCGCCAGCAGCTTCGGCGGGCAATACAATGAGCAGTTCTTC
TRBV7-6	few	NA	TRBJ2-7	CASSPRGRYEQYF	TGTGCCAGCAGCCCTCGTGGTCGGTACGAGCAGTACTTC